The 17 T cell receptor beta chains below were found in one sample sequenced in a study of OX40 agonist ivuxolimab in advanced cancers. TCRdb's copy holds only in-frame clones and misses some; the assay was immunoSEQ multiplex PCR. The table has tens of thousands of clones, approximately 81% seen once. Specimen: CD4+ or CD8+ T cells sorted from blood, collected in a trial of the OX40 agonist ivuxolimab. These receptors all come from an adult with an advanced solid tumor such as melanoma, head and neck, liver or kidney cancer.

The chain couples TRBV7-9 to TRBJ1-2; 8 bases agree with TRBD1. Trimming removed 3 bases from V and 1 base from J; junction bases left unmatched: 7. The germline V gene has CDR1 SEHNR and CDR2 FQNEAQ (reference sequence). The CDR3 has 16 residues. The CDR3 coding sequence is TGTGCCAGCAGCTTGTGGAGGACAGGGTATAACTATGGCTACACCTTC. As protein: CASSLWRTGYNYGYTF.

The V and J genes are TRBV19 and TRBJ2-1; D is undetermined. The germline V and J ends were trimmed by 4 bases and 7 bases, with 14 bases remaining between them. The CDR3 runs 14 residues. Germline CDR1 and CDR2: LNHDA and SQIVND (reference sequence). In DNA, the CDR3 is TGTGCCAGTAGTACAACTACCTCACCAAATGAGCAGTTCTTC. Translation gives CASSTTTSPNEQFF.

This clone showed up just a few times. V gene TRBV5-1 combines with J gene TRBJ1-6, with 7 bases that match TRBD1. Germline trimming cut 0 bases from V and 6 bases from J; bases unmatched to any gene: 6. CDR3 length equals 16 residues. The germline V gene has CDR1 SGHRS and CDR2 YFSETQ. Here the CDR3 reads CASSLAQGGFNSPLHF. The CDR3 DNA reads as TGCGCCAGCAGCTTGGCCCAGGGGGGATTTAATTCACCCCTCCACTTT.

The V and J genes are TRBV6-4 and TRBJ2-5; the match to TRBD1 covers 10 bases. Per germline, CDR1 MRHNA and CDR2 SNTAGT. This CDR3 region has 16 residues. Germline trimming cut 7 bases from V and 1 base from J; bases unmatched to any gene: 9. The CDR3 spells CASIDRGPDFQETQYF. DNA of the CDR3: TGTGCCAGCATCGACAGGGGGCCCGACTTCCAAGAGACCCAGTACTTC.

J is TRBJ2-3 and V is TRBV19, with 10 positions matching TRBD2. The CDR3 runs to 17 residues. The V gene's germline CDR1 is LNHDA and CDR2 SQIVND (reference sequence). Germline trimming cut 5 bases from V and 5 bases from J; bases unmatched to any gene: 13. Here the CDR3 reads CASSSPRLAGGGDTQYF. CDR3 nucleotides: TGTGCCAGTAGTTCCCCAAGACTAGCGGGCGGGGGAGATACGCAGTATTTT. The variable domain in full, with the rest retrieved from reference TRBV19 and TRBJ2-3, is DGGITQSPKYLFRKEGQNVTLSCEQNLNHDAMYWYRQDPGQGLRLIYYSQIVNDFQKGDIAEGYSVSREKKESFPLTVTSAQKNPTAFYLCASSSPRLAGGGDTQYFGPGTRLTVL.

In DNA, the CDR3 is TGTGCCAGCAGGGGAACACCGACCTACGAGCAGTACTTC. It codes for CASRGTPTYEQYF. The chain links TRBV28 to TRBJ2-7; D uncertain. Trimming took 6 bases from V and 2 from J, leaving 11 bases between them. CDR3 length: 13 residues. Germline loops: CDR1 MDHEN, CDR2 SYDVKM.

Comment on this clone: Other DNA sequences of this sample code for an identical CDR3. The rearrangement uses TRBV28 and TRBJ1-4; TRBD1 agrees at 8 bases. Looked up from germline, CDR1 is MDHEN and CDR2 is SYDVKM. This CDR3 has 14 residues. V was pared by 3 bases and J by 3 bases, with 0 bases of the junction left unmatched. The CDR3 here is CASSLGQANEKLFF. Written as DNA, the CDR3 is TGTGCCAGCAGTTTGGGACAGGCTAATGAAAAACTGTTTTTT. The variable domain in full, completed from reference TRBV28 and TRBJ1-4, reads DVKVTQSSRYLVKRTGEKVFLECVQDMDHENMFWYRQDPGLGLRLIYFSYDVKMKEKGDIPEGYSVSREKKERFSLILESASTNQTSMYLCASSLGQANEKLFFGSGTQLSVL.

This chain uses TRBV25-1 with TRBJ2-4, with 9 bases that match TRBD1. Trimming at V came to 2 bases and at J to 6 bases, leaving 8 bases not matched to a gene. CDR1 is MGHDK, CDR2 SYGVNS, per germline. The CDR3 sequence is 16 residues long. In DNA form, the CDR3 reads TGTGCCAGCAGTGAACCCGGGACAGGGCCTTTAAACATTCAGTACTTC. Translation gives CASSEPGTGPLNIQYF.

This clone was seen once. This chain joins TRBV5-1 and TRBJ1-2, with D hard to call. Germline assignment: CDR1 SGHRS and CDR2 YFSETQ. Trimming removed 0 bases from V and 1 base from J, with 16 bases in between. This CDR3 is 17 amino acids long. CDR3: CASSLEVSAEVNYGYTF. The CDR3 DNA is TGCGCCAGCAGCTTGGAGGTTTCGGCGGAAGTTAACTATGGCTACACCTTC. The whole variable domain, filled in from reference TRBV5-1 and TRBJ1-2, reads KAGVTQTPRYLIKTRGQQVTLSCSPISGHRSVSWYQQTPGQGLQFLFEYFSETQRNKGNFPGRFSGRQFSNSRSEMNVSTLELGDSALYLCASSLEVSAEVNYGYTFGSGTRLTVV.

The J gene is TRBJ1-1, the V gene TRBV2, with D hard to call. Looked up from germline, CDR1 is SNHLY and CDR2 is FYNNEI. Between the trimmed V and J ends, which lost 4 bases and 1 base, there was a span of 10 bases. This CDR3 has 14 residues. The CDR3 coding sequence is TGTGCCAGCAGTGTCTCCCGATCGAACACTGAAGCTTTCTTT. Translation gives CASSVSRSNTEAFF.

The CDR3 loop reads CASISRTDNEQFF. CDR3 bases: TGTGCCAGCATTTCCCGGACAGACAATGAGCAGTTCTTC. The V gene is TRBV6-6, the J gene TRBJ2-1; TRBD1 might be the D (6 bases). The CDR3 consists of 13 residues. Germline V gives CDR1 MNHNY, CDR2 SVGAGI (reference sequence). V gave up 7 bases and J gave up 5 bases, with 12 bases separating them.

CDR3 in amino acids: CASSEAVWGGTSTDTQYF. CDR3 sequence (DNA): TGTGCCAGCAGTGAAGCCGTTTGGGGGGGGACTAGCACAGATACGCAGTATTTT. J is TRBJ2-3 and V is TRBV2; 7 bases match TRBD2. The germline V gene has CDR1 SNHLY and CDR2 FYNNEI. The CDR3 contains 18 residues. The V gene end was trimmed by 0 bases and the J gene end by 0 bases; junction bases not matched to a gene: 9.

On this clone: This sample also contains other DNA sequences that code for the same CDR3. V and J are TRBV5-1 and TRBJ2-4; D is ambiguous. The CDR3 is made up of 14 amino acids. Trimming took 0 bases from V and 8 from J, leaving 12 bases between them. Germline CDR1 and CDR2: SGHRS and YFSETQ. CDR3 DNA sequence: TGCGCCAGCAGCTTGGAGTGGGGTGTGGACATTCAGTACTTC. Protein: CASSLEWGVDIQYF. Supplemented by reference TRBV5-1 and TRBJ2-4, the full variable domain reads KAGVTQTPRYLIKTRGQQVTLSCSPISGHRSVSWYQQTPGQGLQFLFEYFSETQRNKGNFPGRFSGRQFSNSRSEMNVSTLELGDSALYLCASSLEWGVDIQYFGAGTRLSVL.

The V call is TRBV2, the J call TRBJ1-2; possible D gene TRBD1, 6 bases. The CDR3 consists of 13 residues. Germline CDR1 and CDR2: SNHLY and FYNNEI. The ends were cut back, 7 bases at V and 1 base at J, with 10 bases in the middle. This CDR3 is CASTRTVNYGYTF. As DNA, the CDR3 is TGTGCCAGCACCAGGACAGTTAACTATGGCTACACCTTC.

The genes are TRBV28 and TRBJ1-1; D unclear. CDR1 is MDHEN, CDR2 SYDVKM, per germline. The V end lost 7 bases, the J end lost 1 base, and 22 bases lay between the germline ends. CDR3 length equals 17 residues. CDR3 region: CASTGSGNSWPNTEAFF. CDR3 nucleotide sequence: TGTGCCAGCACGGGGTCAGGAAATAGTTGGCCGAACACTGAAGCTTTCTTT.

CDR3 nucleotides: TGTGCCAGCAGCAAAGACCGGGGAACCCAGTACTTC. This codes for CASSKDRGTQYF. The chain uses TRBV21-1 and TRBJ2-5; TRBD2, the table's D call, was not compared with the DNA. TRBV21-1 is an annotated pseudogene. This CDR3 contains 12 residues.

This chain joins TRBV2 and TRBJ2-3; D unresolved. The CDR3 consists of 11 residues. The ends were cut back, 5 bases at V and 8 bases at J, with 8 bases in the middle. Germline CDR1 SNHLY, CDR2 FYNNEI. CDR3 region: CASSSFGTQYF. The DNA of the CDR3 is TGTGCCAGCAGTTCCTTTGGTACGCAGTATTTT.